These T cell receptor beta chains were read from a single sample in a study of blood T cell repertoires in COVID-19. Using immunoSEQ multiplex PCR, the repertoire was profiled, and TCRdb retains in-frame clones only, with some absent. The repertoire holds 100,000 to 150,000 clones, 82% seen once, with approximately 4.5% in the top ten. Sample: peripheral blood. The receptors were gathered from a woman in her 70s with acute or convalescent COVID-19. Both conserved end residues are part of each CDR3. D genes are given only for firm matches. Size tells how often a clone was seen (once, few, many) or the class of an expanded clone, and some rows leave it out.

- TRBJ1-5 - TRBV19 CASSPGQYRNQPQHF TGTGCCAGCAGTCCCGGACAGTATCGCAATCAGCCCCAGCATTTT
TRBD2 TRBJ2-3 - TRBV27 CASSFSLLRGSSTDTQYF TGTGCCAGCAGTTTTAGTTTATTGCGGGGGTCTAGCACAGATACGCAGTATTTT
TRBD1 TRBJ2-6 - TRBV5-1 CASSRDRAGANVLTF TGCGCCAGCAGCAGAGACAGGGCTGGGGCCAACGTCCTGACTTTC
TRBD2 TRBJ2-1 - TRBV11-3 CASNKWGGSNEQFF TGTGCCAGCAACAAATGGGGAGGGTCCAATGAGCAGTTCTTC
TRBD1 TRBJ1-1 - TRBV9 CASSVHSGQGAGSTEAFF TGTGCCAGCAGCGTCCACTCGGGACAGGGGGCCGGCTCCACTGAAGCTTTCTTT
- TRBJ2-2 few TRBV10-3 CATGEGITDTGELFF TGTGCCACCGGAGAGGGCATTACGGACACCGGGGAGCTGTTTTTT
- TRBJ1-6 - TRBV19 CASSIDRRGPLHF TGTGCCAGTAGTATAGACAGGAGGGGACCCCTCCACTTT
- TRBJ2-5 - TRBV5-6 CASSLGQQETQYF TGTGCCAGCAGCTTGGGACAGCAAGAGACCCAGTACTTC
TRBD1 TRBJ2-1 - TRBV2 CASSGWDRRRNEQFF TGTGCCAGCAGTGGGTGGGACAGACGACGCAATGAGCAGTTCTTC
- TRBJ1-2 - TRBV5-4 CASSRTGPYGYTF TGTGCCAGCAGCCGAACAGGTCCCTATGGCTACACCTTC
- TRBJ2-1 - TRBV4-3 CASSQEGQQRYNEQFF TGCGCCAGCAGCCAAGAAGGTCAACAGAGATACAATGAGCAGTTCTTC
TRBD2 TRBJ2-3 - TRBV9 CASTLAGGFTDTQYF TGTGCCAGCACCCTAGCGGGGGGATTCACAGATACGCAGTATTTT
TRBD1 TRBJ1-2 - TRBV7-8 CASSRTGNYGYTF TGTGCCAGCAGCCGGACAGGGAACTATGGCTACACCTTC
TRBD1 TRBJ2-2 - TRBV12-5 CASGTGQGDTGELFF TGTGCTAGTGGAACGGGACAGGGTGACACCGGGGAGCTGTTTTTT
- TRBJ1-1 few TRBV3-1/TRBV3-2 CASSQDVAGTEAFF TGTGCCAGCAGCCAAGATGTGGCAGGGACTGAAGCTTTCTTT
- TRBJ2-1 - TRBV6-2/TRBV6-3 CASSYESGGTYNEQFF TGTGCCAGCAGTTACGAATCAGGGGGGACTTACAATGAGCAGTTCTTC
- TRBJ1-5 few TRBV21-1 CASSLYQPQHF TGTGCCAGCAGCCTTTATCAGCCCCAGCATTTT
TRBD2 TRBJ2-3 - TRBV7-2 CASSSRGRDTQYF TGTGCCAGCAGTTCGCGGGGGAGGGATACGCAGTATTTT
TRBD1 TRBJ2-1 once TRBV6-2/TRBV6-3 CASSYRRDSTYNEQFF TGTGCCAGCAGTTACCGCCGGGACAGTACTTACAATGAGCAGTTCTTC
- TRBJ1-4 - TRBV29-1 CSVEDTRNEKLFF TGCAGCGTTGAAGACACACGTAATGAAAAACTGTTTTTT
- TRBJ1-1 - TRBV30 CAWGGATVNTEAFF TGTGCCTGGGGGGGGGCAACAGTGAACACTGAAGCTTTCTTT
- TRBJ1-3 - TRBV3-1/TRBV3-2 CASSQSEGNTIYF TGTGCCAGCAGCCAATCTGAGGGAAACACCATATATTTT
- TRBJ2-5 - TRBV2 CASNRGIQETQYF TGTGCCAGCAATCGGGGGATTCAAGAGACCCAGTACTTC
TRBD2 TRBJ2-3 - TRBV7-8 CASSASGGTDTQYF TGTGCCAGCAGCGCTAGCGGGGGCACAGATACGCAGTATTTT
- TRBJ2-7 - TRBV29-1 CSVGSGGEGYEQYF TGCAGCGTCGGCTCCGGTGGAGAAGGCTACGAGCAGTACTTC
TRBD1 TRBJ1-5 - TRBV5-8 CASSLDRGLTQPQHF TGTGCCAGCAGCTTGGACAGGGGGCTCACTCAGCCCCAGCATTTT
- TRBJ2-7 - TRBV6-2/TRBV6-3 CASSLRGSYEQYF TGTGCCAGCAGTCTTCGCGGCTCCTACGAGCAGTACTTC
TRBD2 TRBJ2-3 - TRBV5-1 CASSYGLAPDTQYF TGCGCCAGCAGCTACGGACTAGCGCCAGATACGCAGTATTTT
- TRBJ2-3 - TRBV18 CASSPRETADTQYF TGTGCCAGCTCACCCCGGGAAACGGCAGATACGCAGTATTTT
- TRBJ1-3 - TRBV9 CASSAWASSGNTIYF TGTGCCAGCAGCGCGTGGGCGAGCTCTGGAAACACCATATATTTT
- TRBJ1-5 - TRBV14 CASSQNDSHNQPQHF TGTGCCAGCAGCCAAAATGACAGTCACAATCAGCCCCAGCATTTT
TRBD2 TRBJ2-3 - TRBV3-1/TRBV3-2 CASSQELLAGGSTDTQYF TGTGCCAGCAGCCAAGAGCTTTTAGCGGGGGGGAGCACAGATACGCAGTATTTT
- TRBJ1-2 - TRBV11-2 CASSLEGAANYGYTF TGTGCCAGCAGCTTAGAGGGAGCCGCTAACTATGGCTACACCTTC
TRBD1 TRBJ1-1 - TRBV3-1/TRBV3-2 CASSPTGTENTEAFF TGTGCCAGCAGCCCTACCGGGACAGAGAACACTGAAGCTTTCTTT
- TRBJ1-1 - TRBV7-9 CARRPLGGATEAFF TGTGCCCGCAGACCCCTTGGGGGGGCCACTGAAGCTTTCTTT
- TRBJ1-1 - TRBV6-5 CVVLARRVEAFF TGTGTCGTCCTGGCTAGGAGAGTTGAAGCTTTCTTT
- TRBJ1-2 - TRBV12-3/TRBV12-4 CASSPTGYGYTF TGTGCCAGCAGCCCAACAGGGTATGGCTACACCTTC